This entry lists 32 T cell receptor beta chains sequenced from one sample in a study of T cells in Graves' hyperthyroidism and ophthalmopathy. RNA transcripts provided the source from which TCR beta CDR3 regions were amplified. The primer set for the first-round RT-PCR of the TCR CDR3 was HTBI. TCRdb used MiXCR to reprocess the multiplex PCR reads, holding one entry per CDR3 protein. The table lists hundreds of thousands of distinct CDR3 sequences, approximately 40% of them singletons. Sample: blood. Receptors were obtained from a young man with Graves' hyperthyroidism.

The gene calls are TRBV2 and TRBJ2-7; D uncertain. The V and J ends lost 5 bases and 9 bases respectively, with 14 bases between them. Germline lookup yields CDR1 SNHLY and CDR2 FYNNEI. The CDR3 sequence is 12 residues long. For the CDR3, the DNA is TGTGCCAGCAGTTACCCACGAACCGGGCAGTACTTC. Translation gives CASSYPRTGQYF.

This clonotype occurred once. A single base separates this from a much larger clone, so it may be a read error. V is TRBV2 and J is TRBJ2-2, with no clear D. The CDR3 is 13 amino acids. Trimming cost V 5 bases and J 3 bases, with 7 bases left between them. CDR1 SNHLY and CDR2 FYNNEI come from the germline V gene. The CDR3 bases are TGTGCCAGCAGTAGACAAGACACCGGGGAGCTGTTTTTT. Translation: CASSRQDTGELFF.

CDR3 in amino acids: CASSLDLSFDSYEQYF. The DNA for the CDR3 is TGTGCCAGCAGCTTAGATCTGAGCTTCGACTCCTACGAGCAGTACTTC. The J gene is TRBJ2-7, the V gene TRBV7-2, with no clear D. Trimming took off 1 base at V and 0 bases at J, with 13 bases between the two ends. Germline-derived CDR1 and CDR2 are SGHTA and FQGNSA. CDR3 length: 16 amino acids.

Concerning this clonotype: A read error may be the cause here, since a much bigger clone is one base away. The gene calls are TRBV7-2 and TRBJ2-5; TRBD2 matches 10 bases. Germline V gives CDR1 SGHTA, CDR2 FQGNSA. This CDR3 spans 15 amino acids. CDR3 amino acids: CASSLTSGREEAQYF. The CDR3 DNA follows: TGTGCCAGCAGCTTAACCAGCGGGAGGGAAGAGGCCCAGTACTTC.

This clonotype appeared many times. This chain uses TRBV25-1 with TRBJ2-7; 7 bases fit TRBD1. Germline CDR1 and CDR2: MGHDK and SYGVNS. J was trimmed by 5 bases and V by 4 bases; bases with no gene match: 5. The CDR3 has 13 amino acids. The CDR3 is CASSAGQDDEQYF. CDR3 sequence (DNA): TGTGCCAGCAGTGCTGGACAGGACGACGAGCAGTACTTC.

This clonotype was recorded a few times. The chain recombines TRBV7-8 with TRBJ2-2; 7 nucleotides line up with TRBD1. V was pared by 5 bases and J by 5 bases, with 11 bases of the junction left unmatched. CDR3 size: 16 residues. The germline CDR1 and CDR2 sequences are SGHVS and FQNEAQ. The CDR3 sequence is CASSTDRGQNTGELFF. The DNA of the CDR3 is TGTGCCAGCAGCACAGATAGGGGACAGAATACCGGGGAGCTGTTTTTT.

In its sample, this clonotype was seen many times. This rearrangement joins TRBV29-1 to TRBJ1-2; perhaps TRBD1 as D (5 bases). The germline V gene has CDR1 SQVTM and CDR2 ANQGSEA. V lost 3 bases to trimming and J lost 4 bases, with 12 bases between them. There are 13 residues in the CDR3. The CDR3 sequence: CSVELQDGYGYTF. The CDR3 nucleotides are TGCAGCGTTGAGTTACAGGACGGCTATGGCTACACCTTC.

This clonotype was recorded a few times. This chain links TRBV9 with TRBJ2-5; TRBD2 might be the D (6 bases). Per germline, CDR1 SGDLS and CDR2 YYNGEE. Trimming removed 4 bases at V and 7 bases at J, with 14 bases between. The CDR3 covers 13 residues. The CDR3 sequence is CASSPRDGGTQYF. CDR3 nucleotide sequence: TGTGCCAGCAGCCCCCGGGACGGGGGGACCCAGTACTTC.

The chain combines TRBV6-5 with TRBJ1-5, with D possibly TRBD1 on 6 matching bases. V dropped 6 bases and J dropped 4 bases, with 13 bases sitting between them. In germline, CDR1 is MNHEY, CDR2 SVGAGI. The CDR3 is made up of 14 amino acids. CDR3 DNA: TGTGCCAGCAGCGGAGGACAGTTTAATCAGCCCCAGCATTTT. Translated, it gives CASSGGQFNQPQHF.

This clonotype has just one count. CDR3 residues: CASSLDRARGYTF. The CDR3 DNA follows: TGTGCCAGCAGCTTGGACAGGGCTCGTGGCTACACCTTC. The V and J genes are TRBV7-9 and TRBJ1-2; 8 nucleotides agree with TRBD1. The CDR3 consists of 13 residues. From germline, CDR1 is SEHNR and CDR2 FQNEAQ (reference sequence). Germline trimming cut 3 bases from V and 7 bases from J; bases unmatched to any gene: 4.

Ten or more counts support this clonotype. The chain employs TRBV2 and TRBJ2-7; D not certain. There are 10 residues in the CDR3. V lost 6 bases, J lost 5 bases, and 5 bases lay in between. Germline CDR1 is SNHLY and CDR2 is FYNNEI. CDR3 coding DNA: TGTGCCAGCAGGTTGGACGAGCAGTACTTC. This sequence encodes CASRLDEQYF.

This chain uses TRBV7-2 with TRBJ2-7; 7 bases align to TRBD1. The CDR3 totals 15 residues. Germline V gene sequence: CDR1 SGHTA, CDR2 FQGNSA. J gave up 2 bases and V 3 bases, and 7 bases lay outside the gene matches. The CDR3 nucleotides read TGTGCCAGCAGCTTGGGACAGCCGTCCCCCTACGAGCAGTACTTC. Its translation is CASSLGQPSPYEQYF.

V is TRBV9 and J is TRBJ1-1; TRBD1 might be the D (5 bases). V was trimmed by 5 bases and J by 4 bases, leaving 15 bases between them. The CDR3 runs 14 residues. Germline V gene data show CDR1 as SGDLS and CDR2 as YYNGEE. The CDR3 DNA reads TGTGCCAGCAGTTATTGGGGCAGGGTCACTGAAGCTTTCTTT. Its protein is CASSYWGRVTEAFF.

The genes are TRBV12-3 or TRBV12-4 and TRBJ1-1, with a possible D match to TRBD1 (5 bases). Between the trimmed V and J ends, which lost 6 bases and 6 bases, there was a span of 17 bases. CDR3 length: 14 amino acids. The CDR3 coding sequence is TGTGCCAGCAGCAAGGGACGGAAAATACCTGAAGCTTTCTTT. Translating gives CASSKGRKIPEAFF.

This chain connects TRBV19 to TRBJ2-7; 8 nucleotides agree with TRBD2. This CDR3 is 12 amino acids long. V shed 3 bases, J shed 6 bases, and the junction held 1 base outside the gene matches. In germline, CDR1 is LNHDA, CDR2 SQIVND (reference sequence). The CDR3 DNA sequence: TGTGCCAGTAGTATCGGGAGGGGCGAGCAGTACTTC. Protein sequence: CASSIGRGEQYF.

The chain carries TRBV6-1 and TRBJ1-2; 9 positions match TRBD1. The length of the CDR3 is 17 residues. Unmatched junction bases numbered 15, after V lost 8 bases and J lost 2 bases. Germline V CDR1 and CDR2: MNHNS, SASEGT. CDR3 sequence (DNA): TGTGCCAGCCCCGGAGGACAGGGGATTTTCAGGAACTATGGCTACACCTTC. Its protein is CASPGGQGIFRNYGYTF.

In this sample, this clonotype turned up many times. The CDR3 nucleotides read TGTGCCAGCAGCGTGCTGTTGGCGAACACTGAAGCTTTCTTT. Translated: CASSVLLANTEAFF. This chain connects TRBV7-3 to TRBJ1-1; D is uncertain. The germline V gene encodes CDR1 SGHTA and CDR2 FQGTGA. Trimming removed 5 bases from V and 1 base from J, with 11 bases in between. The CDR3 length is 14 residues.

In DNA form, the CDR3 reads TGTGCCAGCAGCCAAGTTAACGGGGAGCTGTTTTTT. Protein: CASSQVNGELFF. The chain carries TRBV11-2 and TRBJ2-2; unclear D gene. The germline CDR1 and CDR2 sequences are SGHAT and FQNNGV. The germline V and J ends were trimmed by 5 bases and 7 bases, with 8 bases remaining between them. The CDR3 covers 12 residues.

In this sample, this clonotype turned up many times. The V gene is TRBV2, the J gene TRBJ2-7; 10 bases are shared with TRBD1. The CDR3 runs 13 residues. Per germline, CDR1 SNHLY and CDR2 FYNNEI. V gave up 8 bases and J gave up 5 bases; unmatched junction bases: 6. The CDR3 loop reads CASGGTGVHEQYF. Here the CDR3 DNA reads TGTGCCAGCGGAGGGACAGGGGTCCACGAGCAGTACTTC.

This clonotype was counted a few times. The rearrangement uses TRBV7-9 and TRBJ1-6; no firm D call. Germline CDR1 SEHNR, CDR2 FQNEAQ (reference sequence). The CDR3 totals 16 residues. Trimming pared 2 bases from V and 7 bases from J, leaving 15 bases between. The CDR3, as DNA: TGTGCCAGCAGCTTAACGAAGGGTCTAGGGAATTCACCCCTCCACTTT. The encoded protein is CASSLTKGLGNSPLHF.

CDR3: CAISVGQLYGYTF. DNA of the CDR3: TGTGCCATCAGTGTGGGACAACTCTATGGCTACACCTTC. The rearrangement uses TRBV10-3 and TRBJ1-2, with D possibly matching TRBD1 (6 bases). This CDR3 is built from 13 residues. The V and J ends lost 4 bases and 4 bases respectively, with 10 bases between them. Looked up from germline, CDR1 is ENHRY and CDR2 is SYGVKD.

This clonotype was seen more than once but under ten times. The chain uses TRBV6-1 and TRBJ1-6; unclear D gene. The CDR3 has 14 residues. V lost 6 bases, J lost 0 bases, and 6 bases lay in between. Germline values: CDR1 MNHNS, CDR2 SASEGT. In nucleotides, the CDR3 is TGTGCCAGCAGGCGGGGCTCCTATAATTCACCCCTCCACTTT. Translating it yields CASRRGSYNSPLHF.

This clonotype came up many times. The chain has TRBV7-9 and TRBJ2-5; 9 nucleotides match TRBD2. Germline V CDR1 and CDR2: SEHNR, FQNEAQ (reference sequence). J lost 4 bases, V lost 2 bases, and 5 bases had no gene match. The CDR3 is 15 amino acids. The CDR3 bases are TGTGCCAGCAGCTTATTAGCGGGAGAAGGAGAGACCCAGTACTTC. Its protein product is CASSLLAGEGETQYF.

This clonotype turned up a few times. V and J are TRBV3-1 and TRBJ2-2, with no clear D. The ends were cut back, 0 bases at V and 10 bases at J, with 9 bases in the middle. Germline CDR1 and CDR2: LGHDT and YNNKEL (reference sequence). The CDR3 is 13 residues long. DNA of the CDR3: TGTGCCAGCAGCCAAGAGGACGGGTTGGAGCTGTTTTTT. Amino acid sequence: CASSQEDGLELFF.

A single count supports this clonotype. The V and J genes are TRBV19 and TRBJ1-5, with TRBD1 matching 7 bases. CDR3 length equals 16 residues. Germline V lookup: CDR1 LNHDA, CDR2 SQIVND (reference sequence). With 6 bases clipped from V and 5 bases from J, the junction kept 13 bases outside the gene matches. CDR3 sequence: CASSRTSPGGDQPQHF. CDR3 sequence (DNA): TGTGCCAGTAGCAGGACTTCCCCAGGGGGTGATCAGCCCCAGCATTTT.

This chain joins TRBV9 and TRBJ2-7; 8 nucleotides match TRBD2. The CDR3 extends over 16 amino acids. The junction had 10 bases not matched to a gene; V was cut back by 0 bases and J by 5 bases. The germline V gene has CDR1 SGDLS and CDR2 YYNGEE. The CDR3 bases are TGTGCCAGCAGCGTAGGCGGAACGGGAGGGTTGAACGAGCAGTACTTC. The encoded protein is CASSVGGTGGLNEQYF.

The rearrangement uses TRBV7-9 and TRBJ2-2; TRBD2 matches 14 bases. From germline, CDR1 is SEHNR and CDR2 FQNEAQ (reference sequence). The CDR3 is 16 amino acids. The V gene end was trimmed by 3 bases and the J gene end by 6 bases; junction bases not matched to a gene: 3. The CDR3 coding sequence is TGTGCCAGCAGCTTGGGACTAGCGGGAGTCTCCGGGGAGCTGTTTTTT. Its protein is CASSLGLAGVSGELFF. Combining the CDR3 with reference TRBV7-9 and TRBJ2-2 gives the whole variable domain DTGVSQNPRHKITKRGQNVTFRCDPISEHNRLYWYRQTLGQGPEFLTYFQNEAQLEKSRLLSDRFSAERPKGSFSTLEIQRTEQGDSAMYLCASSLGLAGVSGELFFGEGSRLTVL.

This clonotype showed up just a few times. The chain joins TRBV28 to TRBJ2-7; 10 bases match TRBD1. CDR1 and CDR2 (germline): MDHEN, SYDVKM. The CDR3 is 15 amino acids. The ends lost 3 bases at V and 5 bases at J; junction bases unmatched: 7. CDR3 sequence reads: CASSLVETGGHEQYF. CDR3 sequence (DNA): TGTGCCAGCAGTTTGGTAGAGACAGGGGGCCACGAGCAGTACTTC.

V usage is TRBV15 and J usage is TRBJ2-2; D call uncertain. The CDR3 has 19 amino acids. The V gene lost 3 bases and the J gene lost 7 bases, with 27 bases spanning the gap. Germline assignment: CDR1 LNHNV and CDR2 YYDKDF (reference sequence). CDR3 sequence reads: CATSREHRRSVWIRGELFF. The CDR3 DNA follows: TGTGCCACCAGCAGGGAACACCGCCGCTCGGTTTGGATACGCGGGGAGCTGTTTTTT.

This clonotype has ten or more counts. The CDR3 sequence is CSALGFEQYF. The CDR3 nucleotides read TGCAGCGCCCTCGGGTTCGAGCAGTACTTC. This chain uses TRBV29-1 with TRBJ2-7; D is undetermined. Germline loops: CDR1 SQVTM, CDR2 ANQGSEA. The CDR3 covers 10 residues. Deletions cut 7 bases from V and 6 bases from J, with 10 bases between.

This chain joins TRBV5-1 and TRBJ1-3, with D maybe TRBD1 (6 bases). Trimming cost V 4 bases and J 4 bases, with 12 bases left between them. Germline V gene lookup returns CDR1 SGHRS and CDR2 YFSETQ. This CDR3 contains 14 residues. CDR3 sequence (DNA): TGCGCCAGCAGCAAGGGACATTCCGGAAACACCATATATTTT. It codes for CASSKGHSGNTIYF.

The sample holds a few counts of this clonotype. V gene TRBV29-1 combines with J gene TRBJ2-3, with D uncertain. The CDR3 contains 13 residues. The V gene lost 6 bases and the J gene lost 1 base, with 11 bases spanning the gap. Germline CDR1 and CDR2: SQVTM and ANQGSEA. The CDR3 spells CSVAATRTDTQYF. DNA of the CDR3: TGCAGCGTGGCAGCGACCCGCACAGATACGCAGTATTTT.